The rows below give T cell receptor beta chains drawn from one sample of a study of OX40 agonist ivuxolimab in advanced cancers. Some clones are missing from TCRdb's copy, which holds only in-frame ones; the method was immunoSEQ multiplex PCR. The sample lists 90,000 to 100,000 clones; approximately 86% were seen once. The input for sequencing was CD4+ or CD8+ T cells sorted from blood, taken in a trial of the OX40 agonist ivuxolimab. The origin of the receptors is an adult with an advanced solid tumor such as melanoma, head and neck, liver or kidney cancer. The CDR3 runs from the conserved cysteine through the conserved F or W. The order of the fields is J gene, D gene, V gene, clone size, CDR3 DNA, CDR3 protein. D genes are given only for firm matches. A clone size is listed for some rows: how often the clone was seen (once, few, many), or a class if it is expanded.

J: TRBJ1-2
D: .
V: TRBV7-2
size: .
DNA: TGTGCCAGCAGCTTACCGACAGAGGACTATGGCTACACCTTC
CDR3: CASSLPTEDYGYTF

J: TRBJ2-5
D: .
V: TRBV5-6
size: once
DNA: TGTGCCAGCAGCTACGGACAAGAGACCCAGTACTTC
CDR3: CASSYGQETQYF

J: TRBJ2-7
D: TRBD1
V: TRBV28
size: .
DNA: TGTGCCAGCAGTTCTTCTGGGACAGGGATCCACGAGCAGTACTTC
CDR3: CASSSSGTGIHEQYF

J: TRBJ2-1
D: .
V: TRBV7-3
size: .
DNA: TGTGCCAGCAGCTTAGCAGCGGGCAGCAACCGTGAGCAGTTCTTC
CDR3: CASSLAAGSNREQFF

J: TRBJ2-7
D: .
V: TRBV4-3
size: .
DNA: TGCGCCAGCAGCCTATCGACCGGGGCGGGCGGGCTCAACGAGCAGTACTTC
CDR3: CASSLSTGAGGLNEQYF

J: TRBJ2-1
D: .
V: TRBV9
size: .
DNA: TGTGCCAGCAGCGTAGAATCATTTAGGGATGAGCAGTTCTTC
CDR3: CASSVESFRDEQFF

J: TRBJ2-1
D: .
V: TRBV6-4
size: .
DNA: TGTGCCAGCAGTGAGGTACGAAGACGAATAACTGAGCAGTTCTTC
CDR3: CASSEVRRRITEQFF

J: TRBJ2-5
D: .
V: TRBV7-7
size: .
DNA: TGTGCTAGCAGCTCTATTTTAGGAGAGACCCAGTACTTC
CDR3: CASSSILGETQYF

J: TRBJ2-6
D: .
V: TRBV28
size: .
DNA: TGTGCCAGCAGTTTATTGGCAAGGAGAGAATCTGGGGCCAACGTCCTGACTTTC
CDR3: CASSLLARRESGANVLTF

J: TRBJ1-3
D: .
V: TRBV4-3
size: .
DNA: TGCGCCAGCAGCCAAGATAGCGGCTCTGGAAACACCATATATTTT
CDR3: CASSQDSGSGNTIYF

J: TRBJ1-5
D: TRBD1
V: TRBV6-6
size: .
DNA: TGTGCCAGCAATCTCGGGACAGGGGGTCAGCCCCAGCATTTT
CDR3: CASNLGTGGQPQHF

J: TRBJ2-7
D: TRBD1
V: TRBV7-8
size: .
DNA: TGTGCCAGCAGCTTACCCCGACAGGGGCCCCTTCAGTACTTC
CDR3: CASSLPRQGPLQYF

J: TRBJ2-7
D: TRBD2
V: TRBV9
size: .
DNA: TGTGCCAGCAGCCCTAGCCCGACTGGGAGGGCCTACGAGCAGTACTTC
CDR3: CASSPSPTGRAYEQYF

J: TRBJ2-3
D: .
V: TRBV6-4
size: .
DNA: TGTGCCAGCAGTCCCTCGGAAGATACGCAGTATTTT
CDR3: CASSPSEDTQYF

J: TRBJ2-2
D: .
V: TRBV2
size: .
DNA: TGTGCCAGCATTCGCGGACAGAACACCGGGGAGCTGTTTTTT
CDR3: CASIRGQNTGELFF

J: TRBJ2-3
D: TRBD1
V: TRBV5-1
size: .
DNA: TGCGCCAGCAGCTTGGTGGACAGGGGTACAGATACGCAGTATTTT
CDR3: CASSLVDRGTDTQYF

J: TRBJ2-5
D: .
V: TRBV7-2
size: .
DNA: TGTGCCAGCAGCTCTAGGGAGGCCCAGTACTTC
CDR3: CASSSREAQYF

J: TRBJ2-7
D: TRBD2
V: TRBV11-2
size: .
DNA: TGTGCCAGCAGCTTAAGGGAGGGGTACGAGCAGTACTTC
CDR3: CASSLREGYEQYF

J: TRBJ2-7
D: .
V: TRBV5-4
size: .
DNA: TGTGCCAGCAGCTTAAGGGTCTCCTACGAGCAGTACTTC
CDR3: CASSLRVSYEQYF

J: TRBJ2-3
D: TRBD2
V: TRBV19
size: .
DNA: TGTGCCAGCCAGCCCCTGACTAGCGGAGACACAGATACGCAGTATTTT
CDR3: CASQPLTSGDTDTQYF

J: TRBJ2-7
D: TRBD1
V: TRBV7-9
size: .
DNA: TGTGCCAGCAGCTTAGTTAGACAGGGGGCCGTCGAGCAGTACTTC
CDR3: CASSLVRQGAVEQYF

J: TRBJ1-2
D: .
V: TRBV9
size: .
DNA: TGTGCCAGCAGCGTAGAGCCAGGGGAAGGCTACACCTTC
CDR3: CASSVEPGEGYTF

J: TRBJ2-1
D: TRBD2
V: TRBV19
size: .
DNA: TGTGCCAGTAGTCCGACTAGCGGGTCCTACAATGAGCAGTTCTTC
CDR3: CASSPTSGSYNEQFF

J: TRBJ2-7
D: .
V: TRBV7-9
size: many
DNA: TGTGCCAGCAGCTCCTGGACCTCCAGCGAGCAGTACTTC
CDR3: CASSSWTSSEQYF

J: TRBJ2-7
D: .
V: TRBV7-9
size: .
DNA: TGTGCCAGCAGCTTAAGGGGGTACGAGCAGTACTTC
CDR3: CASSLRGYEQYF

J: TRBJ2-2
D: .
V: TRBV11-3
size: .
DNA: TGTGCCAGCAGCCTCAGGGGTCCGAACACCGGGGAGCTGTTTTTT
CDR3: CASSLRGPNTGELFF

J: TRBJ2-5
D: .
V: TRBV18
size: .
DNA: TGTGCCAGCTCAACGGGGACCCAAGAGACCCAGTACTTC
CDR3: CASSTGTQETQYF